Listed below are T cell receptor beta chains from one sample, sequenced in a study of T cells expressing NK-cell markers. TCRdb reprocessed the 5' RACE reads and keeps a single row for each CDR3 protein, giving no DNA. This sample's table reports about 150,000 distinct CDR3 sequences. Specimen: blood T cells: a sorted CD56 or NKG2C T cell subset, CD4+ or CD8+ T cells, or bulk PBMC T cells (not recorded which). The receptor set was obtained from a woman aged 50 to 60 in good health. Each CDR3 is given with its conserved first and last residue.

j_gene | len | v_gene | CDR3aa
TRBJ1-1 | 15 | TRBV5-1 | CASSGPWDMNTEAFF
TRBJ2-1 | 15 | TRBV18 | CASSPSGMAGDEQFF
TRBJ2-2 | 18 | TRBV5-1 | CASSFPSGIYSNTGELFF
TRBJ2-1 | 13 | TRBV7-9 | CASRGGRDNEQFF
TRBJ2-7 | 15 | TRBV20-1 | CSARGQREGAYEQYF
TRBJ2-1 | 13 | TRBV20-1 | CSATGLIYNEQFF
TRBJ2-5 | 12 | TRBV28 | CASSFLPGTQYF
TRBJ2-7 | 17 | TRBV7-3 | CASSLTGLAGVNYEQYF
TRBJ2-3 | 16 | TRBV7-9 | CASSSPRTGHTDTQYF
TRBJ2-7 | 13 | TRBV20-1 | CSALRQGQVEQYF
TRBJ1-5 | 18 | TRBV6-2/TRBV6-3 | CASREPGTPRWDNQPQHF
TRBJ2-5 | 14 | TRBV20-1 | CSAREWTGQETQYF
TRBJ2-3 | 15 | TRBV10-3 | CAISEDRTGTDTQYF
TRBJ1-5 | 12 | TRBV6-2/TRBV6-3 | CASGYSNQPQHF
TRBJ2-2 | 14 | TRBV12-3/TRBV12-4 | CASSLGKNTGELFF
TRBJ1-1 | 15 | TRBV4-1 | CASSQGGALNYEAFF
TRBJ1-1 | 13 | TRBV4-1 | CASRPNRYTEAFF
TRBJ2-7 | 16 | TRBV2 | CASSETVGGYSYEQYF
TRBJ1-2 | 18 | TRBV24-1 | CATSQSGNRDSGYYGYTF
TRBJ2-1 | 15 | TRBV20-1 | CSAIPGESGNNEQFF
TRBJ1-2 | 14 | TRBV12-3/TRBV12-4 | CASSPPGVLYGYTF
TRBJ1-6 | 14 | TRBV7-9 | CASSLEQTNSPLHF
TRBJ2-3 | 18 | TRBV5-6 | CASSPWGIGERFTDTQYF
TRBJ2-2 | 17 | TRBV27 | CASSFLGATRITGELFF
TRBJ1-1 | 14 | TRBV9 | CASSPRAVNTEAFF
TRBJ2-5 | 13 | TRBV12-3/TRBV12-4 | CASSEAQRETQYF
TRBJ2-1 | 13 | TRBV12-5 | CASGPRTGDEQFF
TRBJ2-5 | 13 | TRBV5-6 | CASSFPGPETQYF